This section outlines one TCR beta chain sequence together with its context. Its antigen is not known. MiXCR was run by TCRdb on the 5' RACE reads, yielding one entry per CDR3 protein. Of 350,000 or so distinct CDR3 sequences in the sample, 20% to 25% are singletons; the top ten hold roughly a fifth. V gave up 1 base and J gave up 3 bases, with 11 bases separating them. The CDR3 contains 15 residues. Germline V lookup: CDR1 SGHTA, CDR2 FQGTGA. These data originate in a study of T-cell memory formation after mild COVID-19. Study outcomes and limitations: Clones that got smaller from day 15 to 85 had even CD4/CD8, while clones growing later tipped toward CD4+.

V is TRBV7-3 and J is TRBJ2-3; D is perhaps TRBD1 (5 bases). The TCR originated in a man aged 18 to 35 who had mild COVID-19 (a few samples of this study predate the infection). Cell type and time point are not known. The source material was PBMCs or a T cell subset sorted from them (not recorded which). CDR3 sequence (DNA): TGTGCCAGCAGCTTAATTGCAGGGTTGACAGATACGCAGTATTTT. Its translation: CASSLIAGLTDTQYF.